One sample yielded the 23 T cell receptor beta chains listed below, sequenced in a study of blood T cell repertoires in COVID-19 (TCRdb year 2020). Receptor libraries were prepared by the immunoSEQ multiplex PCR assay. TCRdb took over this immuneACCESS table, retaining in-frame rearrangements with V and J assigned. Such tables are incomplete; in checked studies, under half of the missing clones stem from an unresolved V gene, and the remainder is unexplained. The sample includes fewer than 350,000 clones, with more than 75% observed a single time. The ten largest clones take up roughly 2% of the sample. Sequencing used PBMCs or T cells enriched from blood (not recorded which). The receptors were sampled from a woman aged 55-75 years in a cohort exposed to, infected with or recovered from COVID-19 (not recorded which).

CDR3 DNA sequence: TGTGCCACCAGCAGAGTAGGGACTTACAATGAGCAGTTCTTC. As protein: CATSRVGTYNEQFF. The chain has TRBV15 and TRBJ2-1; D is perhaps TRBD2 (6 bases). The germline V gene encodes CDR1 LNHNV and CDR2 YYDKDF (reference sequence). This CDR3 is built from 14 residues. The V end was cut by 1 base, the J end by 4 bases, with 8 bases between.

The chain links TRBV28 to TRBJ2-1; 15 bases line up with TRBD2. V lost 5 bases, J lost 6 bases, and 5 bases stayed unmatched. CDR3 length: 16 residues. The germline V gene encodes CDR1 MDHEN and CDR2 SYDVKM. CDR3 region: CASSPGTSGRFNEQFF. As DNA, the CDR3 is TGTGCCAGCAGTCCCGGGACTAGCGGGAGGTTCAATGAGCAGTTCTTC.

The V gene is TRBV11-2, the J gene TRBJ1-1; D is perhaps TRBD1 (5 bases). Germline loops: CDR1 SGHAT, CDR2 FQNNGV. The CDR3 is 15 residues long. V was clipped by 5 bases and J by 7 bases, with 20 bases between them. The CDR3 loop is CASSPQGAGISEAFF. Here the CDR3 DNA reads TGTGCCAGCAGCCCTCAGGGAGCGGGTATAAGTGAAGCTTTCTTT.

The CDR3: CASMNEGNTGELFF. The CDR3 nucleotides read TGTGCCAGCATGAACGAGGGCAACACCGGGGAGCTGTTTTTT. The chain links TRBV27 to TRBJ2-2, with D possibly TRBD2 on 5 matching bases. CDR3 length: 14 amino acids. CDR1 is MNHEY, CDR2 SMNVEV, per germline (reference sequence). The V end lost 7 bases, the J end lost 2 bases, and 11 bases lay between the germline ends.

This chain joins TRBV19 and TRBJ1-1, with 8 bases matching TRBD1. The CDR3 spans 13 residues. Trimming at V came to 5 bases and at J to 3 bases, leaving 2 bases not matched to a gene. Germline CDR1 reads LNHDA; CDR2 reads SQIVND (reference sequence). The DNA of the CDR3 is TGTGCCAGTAGTCCGGACAGGGACACTGAAGCTTTCTTT. Translated: CASSPDRDTEAFF.

The chain uses TRBV28 and TRBJ1-5; tentatively, D is TRBD1 (5 bases). The CDR3 runs 15 residues. Germline V gene sequence: CDR1 MDHEN, CDR2 SYDVKM. Trimming stripped 6 bases from V and 1 base from J, with 13 bases between. DNA of the CDR3: TGTGCCAGCAGCGACCCTCGGGGGAGCAATCAGCCCCAGCATTTT. This codes for CASSDPRGSNQPQHF.

V is TRBV19 and J is TRBJ2-7, with 9 bases identical to TRBD2. Germline assignment: CDR1 LNHDA and CDR2 SQIVND (reference sequence). CDR3 size: 15 residues. After removal of 6 bases from V and 0 bases from J, the junction contained 6 bases not matched to a gene. CDR3 protein: CASSRTSVSSYEQYF. In DNA, the CDR3 is TGTGCCAGTAGCCGGACTAGCGTTAGCTCCTACGAGCAGTACTTC.

This chain uses TRBV28 with TRBJ1-6; 8 nucleotides match TRBD1. The CDR3 has 14 amino acids. CDR1 is MDHEN and CDR2 is SYDVKM in the germline V gene. V gave up 5 bases and J gave up 9 bases; unmatched junction bases: 6. The CDR3 spells CASSLTGGGSPLHF. For the CDR3, the DNA is TGTGCCAGCAGTCTCACAGGGGGAGGTTCACCCCTCCACTTT.

The J gene is TRBJ2-2, the V gene TRBV24-1; D perhaps matches TRBD1 (5 bases). The CDR3 spans 18 residues. Germline CDR1 is KGHDR and CDR2 is SFDVKD. Trimming shortened V by 2 bases and J by 1 base, and 16 bases separated the two germline ends. The DNA of the CDR3 is TGTGCCACCAGTGATTCTTCAGCTTCAGGGTTGAACACCGGGGAGCTGTTTTTT. Translation gives CATSDSSASGLNTGELFF.

In its sample, this clone was seen once. This sequence joins TRBV21-1 and TRBJ2-3; the table's TRBD2 call for D was not verified on the DNA. TRBV21-1 is annotated as a pseudogene. The CDR3 totals 15 residues. The CDR3 nucleotides are TGTGCCAGCAGCGAGAAGGTTCCGGGGTTGGATACGCAGTATTTT. Translation gives CASSEKVPGLDTQYF.

The chain uses TRBV6-4 and TRBJ1-5; 7 nucleotides align to TRBD1. The germline CDR1 and CDR2 sequences are MRHNA and SNTAGT. The CDR3 length is 13 residues. CDR3 coding DNA: TGTCCTCTCAGGGGGTCTGGCAATCAGCCCCAGCATTTT. Translation: CPLRGSGNQPQHF.

This clone was observed a handful of times. The genes are TRBV2 and TRBJ2-5; 8 nucleotides agree with TRBD1. Germline V gene lookup returns CDR1 SNHLY and CDR2 FYNNEI. J lost 4 bases, V lost 7 bases, and 11 bases had no gene match. The CDR3 runs to 15 residues. The CDR3 nucleotides are TGTGCCAGCACGCGTACCTCACAGGGGGGAGAGACCCAGTACTTC. This codes for CASTRTSQGGETQYF. Variable domain in full (rest from reference TRBV2 and TRBJ2-5): EPEVTQTPSHQVTQMGQEVILRCVPISNHLYFYWYRQILGQKVEFLVSFYNNEISEKSEIFDDQFSVERPDGSNFTLKIRSTKLEDSAMYFCASTRTSQGGETQYFGPGTRLLVL.

The V call is TRBV3-1 (or the pseudogene TRBV3-2), the J call TRBJ1-1, with TRBD1 matching over 7 bases. The CDR3 sequence is 14 residues long. Germline values: CDR1 LGHDT, CDR2 YNNKEL (reference sequence). V lost 6 bases and J lost 6; bases outside the gene matches: 10. Here the CDR3 reads CASSETGASAEAFF. The CDR3 DNA follows: TGTGCCAGCAGTGAAACAGGGGCGAGCGCTGAAGCTTTCTTT.

The gene calls are TRBV28 and TRBJ1-3; 8 bases are a match to TRBD1. This CDR3 is built from 17 residues. V lost 6 bases and J lost 2; bases outside the gene matches: 12. CDR1 is MDHEN, CDR2 SYDVKM, per germline. The CDR3 reads CASSLPHMTGAGNTIYF. Written as DNA, the CDR3 is TGTGCCAGCAGCCTCCCACATATGACAGGGGCTGGAAACACCATATATTTT.

This chain connects TRBV27 to TRBJ2-3; TRBD2 is a possible D gene (6 bases). Per germline, CDR1 MNHEY and CDR2 SMNVEV (reference sequence). Trimming shortened V by 3 bases and J by 0 bases, and 10 bases separated the two germline ends. The CDR3 runs 15 residues. CDR3 sequence (DNA): TGTGCCAGCAGTTTCGTCGGGGGAAGCACAGATACGCAGTATTTT. Translated: CASSFVGGSTDTQYF.

CDR3 DNA: TGTGCCACCAGTGACTGGACATCGACAGATACGCAGTATTTT. It translates to CATSDWTSTDTQYF. This chain joins TRBV24-1 and TRBJ2-3; possible D gene TRBD1, 5 bases. V lost 4 bases and J 3 bases, leaving 10 bases between the germline ends. CDR1 is KGHDR and CDR2 is SFDVKD in the germline V gene. This CDR3 comprises 14 residues.

The chain couples TRBV30 to TRBJ1-1, with D possibly being TRBD1 (6 bases). V was pared by 2 bases and J by 2 bases, with 12 bases between. This CDR3 is built from 14 residues. The germline CDR1 and CDR2 sequences are GTSNPN and SVGIG (reference sequence). The CDR3 protein is CAWSIWTANTEAFF. As DNA, the CDR3 is TGTGCCTGGAGTATATGGACAGCCAACACTGAAGCTTTCTTT.

This sequence joins TRBV2 and TRBJ2-3; tentatively, D is TRBD2 (6 bases). Germline CDR1 SNHLY, CDR2 FYNNEI. The CDR3 is 16 amino acids. V was shortened by 6 bases and J by 2 bases, with 18 bases between the two germline ends. The CDR3 DNA reads TGTGCCAGCAGCCCACGGGGGTTTGGGGACACAGATACGCAGTATTTT. This encodes CASSPRGFGDTDTQYF.

V usage is TRBV7-9 and J usage is TRBJ1-1; 7 nucleotides match TRBD1. Germline V CDR1 and CDR2: SEHNR, FQNEAQ (reference sequence). The V segment lost 0 bases and the J segment 0 bases; nucleotides outside the gene matches: 4. The CDR3 contains 16 residues. The CDR3 nucleotides read TGTGCCAGCAGCTTAGCCCGGACAGGATTGAACACTGAAGCTTTCTTT. This sequence encodes CASSLARTGLNTEAFF. The variable domain in full, completed from reference TRBV7-9 and TRBJ1-1, reads DTGVSQNPRHKITKRGQNVTFRCDPISEHNRLYWYRQTLGQGPEFLTYFQNEAQLEKSRLLSDRFSAERPKGSFSTLEIQRTEQGDSAMYLCASSLARTGLNTEAFFGQGTRLTVV.

V is TRBV7-9 and J is TRBJ2-1, with TRBD2 matching 9 bases. The CDR3 loop spans 14 amino acids. After removal of 4 bases from V and 5 bases from J, the junction contained 3 bases not matched to a gene. Looked up from germline, CDR1 is SEHNR and CDR2 is FQNEAQ (reference sequence). This CDR3 is CASSSSGINNEQFF. Written as DNA, the CDR3 is TGTGCCAGCAGCTCTAGCGGGATTAACAATGAGCAGTTCTTC.

The chain is built from TRBV5-1 and TRBJ2-7; the D gene is possibly TRBD2 (6 bases). The germline V and J ends were trimmed by 7 bases and 3 bases, with 14 bases remaining between them. Looked up from germline, CDR1 is SGHRS and CDR2 is YFSETQ. The CDR3 runs 13 residues. CDR3 DNA sequence: TGCGCCAGCCGTCGTAGCGGAGTCTACGAGCAGTACTTC. As protein: CASRRSGVYEQYF. Looking up the rest from reference TRBV5-1 and TRBJ2-7 gives the full variable domain: KAGVTQTPRYLIKTRGQQVTLSCSPISGHRSVSWYQQTPGQGLQFLFEYFSETQRNKGNFPGRFSGRQFSNSRSEMNVSTLELGDSALYLCASRRSGVYEQYFGPGTRLTVT.

Comment on this clone: This sample also contains other DNA sequences that code for the same CDR3. This chain connects TRBV18 to TRBJ2-1; D gene ambiguous. The CDR3 is 13 amino acids. Trimming stripped 6 bases from V and 0 bases from J, with 6 bases between. The germline V gene encodes CDR1 KGHSH and CDR2 LQKENI. The CDR3 nucleotides are TGTGCCAGCTCCCCCAGCTCCTACAATGAGCAGTTCTTC. Residues: CASSPSSYNEQFF.

The J gene is TRBJ2-7, the V gene TRBV28, with TRBD2 identical over 7 bases. CDR1 MDHEN and CDR2 SYDVKM come from the germline V gene. The CDR3 extends over 14 amino acids. Losses at the gene ends were 2 bases for V and 6 bases for J; bases not matched to a gene: 7. CDR3 loop: CASSLVAGSFEQYF. DNA for the CDR3: TGTGCCAGCAGTTTAGTAGCGGGTTCTTTCGAGCAGTACTTC.